This T cell receptor beta chain is from a study of control samples from healthy donors and cancer patients (dated by TCRdb to about 2020). The CDR3 has 15 amino acids, counting the end cysteine and phenylalanine. Only CDR3 DNA remains: 45 bases, in frame from the first base. From a lookup of the germline V gene, CDR1 and CDR2 are SNHLY and FYNNEI. The germline V and J ends show losses of 3 bases and 0 bases respectively, and no gene match explains 4 bases of the junction. To note about this clone: It lacks a known antigen. Within one base of it there is no much larger clone, and no base qualities were kept.

The library was produced with the immunoSEQ multiplex PCR assay. TCRdb re-hosts the immuneACCESS table, in-frame sequences only. Its copies lack some clones; in the studies checked, an unresolved V gene accounts for under half of them, and the cause for the rest is not known. In this sample the table shows about 100,000 clones, about 88% of which occur a single time. Clones ranked in the top ten supply about a sixth of the sample. The sequenced sample consisted of blood. The clonotype was recovered from a woman aged 50 to 60 in good health. The chain is assembled from TRBV2 and TRBJ2-5; 7 bases in between match TRBD1. In nucleotide form, the sequence is TGTGCCAGCAGTGACAGGGGGTGGTACCAAGAGACCCAGTACTTC. This codes for CASSDRGWYQETQYF.